One and the same sample provided the 9 T cell receptor beta chains below, sequenced in a study of blood T cell repertoires in COVID-19. The data were produced by immunoSEQ multiplex PCR, yet TCRdb's version contains in-frame clones alone and is incomplete. The sample has roughly 130,000 clones, approximately 87% seen once. Sequenced sample: peripheral blood. The receptors were sampled from a woman aged 55-75 years with acute or convalescent COVID-19.

V and J are TRBV3-1 (or the pseudogene TRBV3-2) and TRBJ2-5, with 15 bases fitting TRBD2. Germline CDR1 is LGHDT and CDR2 is YNNKEL (reference sequence). J lost 4 bases, V lost 4 bases, and 4 bases had no gene match. This CDR3 is built from 16 residues. The chain's CDR3 is CASSPRGLAGGETQYF. The CDR3 nucleotides read TGTGCCAGCAGCCCCAGGGGACTAGCGGGAGGAGAGACCCAGTACTTC.

The gene calls are TRBV30 and TRBJ1-1; a weak D match, TRBD1 (6 bases). The CDR3 runs 13 residues. Looked up from germline, CDR1 is GTSNPN and CDR2 is SVGIG (reference sequence). Trimming shortened V by 4 bases and J by 4 bases, and 13 bases separated the two germline ends. The CDR3 nucleotides read TGTGCCTGGACTTCACAGGGATTCACTGAAGCTTTCTTT. It encodes CAWTSQGFTEAFF.

The rearrangement joins TRBV6-6 to TRBJ1-2, with TRBD1 matching over 9 bases. With 4 bases clipped from V and 5 bases from J, the junction kept 8 bases outside the gene matches. Germline-derived CDR1 and CDR2 are MNHNY and SVGAGI (reference sequence). This CDR3 is 15 amino acids long. The CDR3 reads CASSSLSDRGYGYTF. The DNA of the CDR3 is TGTGCCAGCAGTTCGCTCTCGGACAGGGGATATGGCTACACCTTC.

The chain has TRBV2 and TRBJ1-2; unclear D gene. Germline CDR1 and CDR2: SNHLY and FYNNEI. Trimming left V 4 bases short and J 8 bases short, with 11 bases between. The CDR3 consists of 12 residues. The DNA of the CDR3 is TGTGCCAGCAGTGCTAGAGTTGAGGGCTACACCTTC. Translation gives CASSARVEGYTF.

The gene calls are TRBV11-2 and TRBJ1-2; 8 positions agree with TRBD1. V dropped 4 bases and J dropped 4; count of bases not matched to a gene: 8. The CDR3 runs 15 residues. Germline values: CDR1 SGHAT, CDR2 FQNNGV. CDR3 in amino acids: CASSSTRTGGYGYTF. The CDR3 nucleotides are TGTGCCAGCAGCTCCACCCGTACAGGGGGCTATGGCTACACCTTC.

The chain recombines TRBV19 with TRBJ1-1; no clear D gene. Trimming cost V 7 bases and J 0 bases, with 12 bases left between them. CDR3 length: 14 amino acids. Per germline, CDR1 LNHDA and CDR2 SQIVND (reference sequence). In nucleotides, the CDR3 is TGTGCCAGTACCGAGGACTGGGTGAACACTGAAGCTTTCTTT. Protein sequence: CASTEDWVNTEAFF.

This clone has just one count. The chain carries TRBV5-5 and TRBJ1-5; tentative D call: TRBD1 (5 bases). The CDR3 length is 13 residues. Germline V gives CDR1 SGHKS, CDR2 YYEKEE (reference sequence). V gave up 4 bases and J gave up 9 bases, with 14 bases separating them. The CDR3 protein is CASSATGDGPQHF. CDR3 bases: TGTGCCAGCAGCGCCACGGGGGACGGGCCCCAGCATTTT. Supplemented by reference TRBV5-5 and TRBJ1-5, the full variable domain reads DAGVTQSPTHLIKTRGQQVTLRCSPISGHKSVSWYQQVLGQGPQFIFQYYEKEERGRGNFPDRFSARQFPNYSSELNVNALLLGDSALYLCASSATGDGPQHFGDGTRLSIL.

The gene calls are TRBV19 and TRBJ1-2; the match to TRBD1 covers 7 bases. The CDR3 length is 13 residues. Trimming took 6 bases from V and 3 from J; bases not matched to a gene: 4. Germline-derived CDR1 and CDR2 are LNHDA and SQIVND (reference sequence). CDR3 sequence (DNA): TGTGCCAGTAGCTTTGACAGGGACTATGGCTACACCTTC. It codes for CASSFDRDYGYTF.

This rearrangement joins TRBV28 to TRBJ1-2; 7 nucleotides align to TRBD1. CDR1 and CDR2 (germline): MDHEN, SYDVKM. The CDR3 contains 16 residues. Germline trimming cut 3 bases from V and 2 bases from J; bases unmatched to any gene: 9. The CDR3 sequence is CASSLATGVPNYGYTF. As DNA, the CDR3 is TGTGCCAGCAGTTTGGCCACAGGGGTTCCAAACTATGGCTACACCTTC.